The 25 T cell receptor beta chains listed next were all sequenced from one sample in a study of CD4 T cells in relation to SARS-CoV-2 and coronaviruses. Sequencing used immunoSEQ multiplex PCR; TCRdb keeps in-frame clones, though not all of them. The sample lists just over 15,000 clones, roughly 71% occurring once. CD4+ T cells from unexposed donors were obtained before the COVID-19 pandemic (2011-2018). The cells were cultured for approximately ten days before CD4+ T cells were isolated. The antigens these receptors bind are not known. The sample consisted of CD4+ T cells from PBMCs, cultured in vitro. All receptors come from a human donor in good health.

V is TRBV6-5 and J is TRBJ2-2; TRBD2 agrees at 7 bases. J gave up 0 bases and V 6 bases, and 4 bases lay outside the gene matches. This CDR3 spans 15 amino acids. From germline, CDR1 is MNHEY and CDR2 SVGAGI. The chain's CDR3 is CASRTGGANTGELFF. CDR3 coding DNA: TGTGCCAGCAGAACGGGGGGAGCGAACACCGGGGAGCTGTTTTTT.

The genes are TRBV5-1 and TRBJ1-3; D is ambiguous. The CDR3 has 15 residues. Germline V gene lookup returns CDR1 SGHRS and CDR2 YFSETQ. The V and J ends lost 5 bases and 3 bases respectively, with 15 bases between them. The CDR3 DNA reads TGCGCCAGCAGACCAGACGGTTCGAGTGGAAACACCATATATTTT. Its translation: CASRPDGSSGNTIYF.

This clone was found once. The chain joins TRBV3-1 (or the pseudogene TRBV3-2) to TRBJ1-1; TRBD1 might be the D (6 bases). The CDR3 runs to 15 residues. Germline V gene sequence: CDR1 LGHDT, CDR2 YNNKEL (reference sequence). With 2 bases removed from V and 5 bases from J, the gap between germline ends came to 15 bases. CDR3 region: CASSQLGGRGTEAFF. The CDR3 DNA reads TGTGCCAGCAGCCAACTAGGGGGGCGAGGGACTGAAGCTTTCTTT.

The chain couples TRBV25-1 to TRBJ1-3; D is unresolved. V was clipped by 5 bases and J by 3 bases, with 2 bases between them. Germline values: CDR1 MGHDK, CDR2 SYGVNS. The CDR3 runs 11 residues. This chain's CDR3 is CASSYGNTIYF. CDR3 in DNA: TGTGCCAGCAGTTATGGAAACACCATATATTTT.

V and J are TRBV4-1 and TRBJ1-4; D gene unclear. The CDR3 spans 20 residues. Germline CDR1 reads MGHRA; CDR2 reads YSYEKL. V dropped 4 bases and J dropped 8 bases, with 32 bases sitting between them. CDR3 protein: CASSRITLPGPLSTYEKLFF. Here the CDR3 DNA reads TGCGCCAGCAGCCGGATAACTCTGCCCGGGCCCCTCTCCACTTACGAAAAACTGTTTTTT.

The chain uses TRBV27 and TRBJ2-1, with 9 bases matching TRBD2. CDR1 and CDR2 from the germline V gene are MNHEY and SMNVEV (reference sequence). CDR3 length: 18 residues. With 2 bases clipped from V and 7 bases from J, the junction kept 15 bases outside the gene matches. CDR3 bases: TGTGCCAGCAGTTTAAGAAGGGCAGGGGGACTAGCTCAAAATGAGCAGTTCTTC. Its translation: CASSLRRAGGLAQNEQFF.

V gene TRBV6-5 combines with J gene TRBJ2-5; 8 bases map to TRBD2. Trimming at V came to 6 bases and at J to 2 bases, leaving 5 bases not matched to a gene. The CDR3 sequence is 14 residues long. Germline assignment: CDR1 MNHEY and CDR2 SVGAGI. The CDR3 spells CASRALAGQETQYF. The DNA for the CDR3 is TGTGCCAGCAGAGCCTTAGCGGGACAAGAGACCCAGTACTTC.

This chain connects TRBV20-1 to TRBJ1-1, with 10 bases that match TRBD1. Germline V gene data show CDR1 as DFQATT and CDR2 as SNEGSKA (reference sequence). The CDR3 runs to 15 residues. V lost 3 bases and J lost 3; bases outside the gene matches: 7. The CDR3 loop is CSASPETGGYTEAFF. Written as DNA, the CDR3 is TGCAGTGCTAGTCCCGAGACAGGGGGCTACACTGAAGCTTTCTTT.

J is TRBJ1-2 and V is TRBV2; D ambiguous. This CDR3 has 14 amino acids. CDR1 is SNHLY, CDR2 FYNNEI, per germline. Between the trimmed V and J ends, which lost 6 bases and 3 bases, there was a span of 14 bases. CDR3 residues: CASRRAPQDYGYTF. DNA for the CDR3: TGTGCCAGCAGGAGGGCTCCGCAGGACTATGGCTACACCTTC.

The J gene is TRBJ2-1, the V gene TRBV24-1; D is undetermined. The ends were cut back, 6 bases at V and 4 bases at J, with 6 bases in the middle. CDR1 and CDR2 from the germline V gene are KGHDR and SFDVKD. There are 12 residues in the CDR3. The CDR3 nucleotides read TGTGCCACCAGTAGCCAATACAATGAGCAGTTCTTC. Translated, it gives CATSSQYNEQFF.

V is TRBV3-1 (or the pseudogene TRBV3-2) and J is TRBJ2-7; D is uncertain. V lost 2 bases, J lost 6 bases, and 8 bases lay in between. CDR1 LGHDT and CDR2 YNNKEL come from the germline V gene (reference sequence). This CDR3 is built from 12 residues. The CDR3 protein is CASSQNSGEQYF. The DNA of the CDR3 is TGTGCCAGCAGCCAAAATTCAGGCGAGCAGTACTTC.

The chain employs TRBV6-6 and TRBJ1-1, with D uncertain. Trimming removed 8 bases at V and 2 bases at J, with 9 bases between. Germline V gene lookup returns CDR1 MNHNY and CDR2 SVGAGI (reference sequence). The CDR3 extends over 12 amino acids. DNA of the CDR3: TGTGCCAGCTGGGGAGGCAACACTGAAGCTTTCTTT. This sequence encodes CASWGGNTEAFF.

This clone was picked up one time. This sequence joins TRBV29-1 and TRBJ2-7; tentatively, D is TRBD1 (6 bases). This CDR3 has 14 residues. Germline V lookup: CDR1 SQVTM, CDR2 ANQGSEA. V was trimmed by 6 bases and J by 3 bases, leaving 18 bases between them. This chain's CDR3 is CSVAFQGSYYEQYF. The DNA of the CDR3 is TGCAGCGTGGCTTTTCAGGGGTCATACTACGAGCAGTACTTC.

The rearrangement uses TRBV30 and TRBJ2-6; D gene unclear. V shed 0 bases and J shed 0 bases, with 12 bases lying between them. The CDR3 spans 17 residues. The V gene's germline CDR1 is GTSNPN and CDR2 SVGIG (reference sequence). CDR3 sequence: CAWSVPHASSGANVLTF. Here the CDR3 DNA reads TGTGCCTGGAGTGTACCCCACGCGAGCTCTGGGGCCAACGTCCTGACTTTC. The full variable domain, its missing parts supplied by reference TRBV30 and TRBJ2-6, is SQTIHQWPATLVQPVGSPLSLECTVEGTSNPNLYWYRQAAGRGLQLLFYSVGIGQISSEVPQNLSASRPQDRQFILSSKKLLLSDSGFYLCAWSVPHASSGANVLTFGAGSRLTVL.

V gene TRBV3-1 (or the pseudogene TRBV3-2) combines with J gene TRBJ2-1; 10 nucleotides line up with TRBD2. The CDR3 loop spans 17 amino acids. Germline V gene lookup returns CDR1 LGHDT and CDR2 YNNKEL (reference sequence). Trimming removed 0 bases from V and 7 bases from J; junction bases left unmatched: 9. CDR3 bases: TGTGCCAGCAGCCAAGATCTCCGCCCTAGCGGGAGAAATGAGCAGTTCTTC. As protein: CASSQDLRPSGRNEQFF.

This clone has only a few counts. The DNA for the CDR3 is TGTGCCAGCACCGAACGAGCGGGGCTCAATGAGCAGTTCTTC. Its protein is CASTERAGLNEQFF. The genes are TRBV2 and TRBJ2-1; 7 nucleotides line up with TRBD2. This CDR3 has 14 residues. The germline CDR1 and CDR2 sequences are SNHLY and FYNNEI. With V trimmed by 7 bases and J by 6 bases, 9 bases remained unmatched.

The V gene is TRBV6-5, the J gene TRBJ2-1; 8 nucleotides match TRBD2. V lost 0 bases, J lost 7 bases, and 8 bases stayed unmatched. Germline lookup yields CDR1 MNHEY and CDR2 SVGAGI. This CDR3 has 16 residues. The chain's CDR3 is CASSYSPGGPWNEQFF. CDR3 in DNA: TGTGCCAGCAGTTACTCGCCGGGAGGGCCGTGGAATGAGCAGTTCTTC.

This clone has a handful of counts. The chain combines TRBV5-4 with TRBJ1-1; TRBD1 is a possible D gene (6 bases). CDR3 length: 15 amino acids. With 4 bases removed from V and 4 bases from J, the gap between germline ends came to 17 bases. The V gene's germline CDR1 is SGHNT and CDR2 YYREEE (reference sequence). The DNA of the CDR3 is TGTGCCAGCAGCCCACGGGGGGGGCGCGGCACTGAAGCTTTCTTT. This sequence encodes CASSPRGGRGTEAFF.

The chain couples TRBV19 to TRBJ1-5; TRBD1 is a possible D gene (5 bases). This CDR3 spans 15 amino acids. Trimming took 11 bases from V and 0 from J, leaving 17 bases between them. The germline V gene encodes CDR1 LNHDA and CDR2 SQIVND (reference sequence). DNA of the CDR3: TGTGCCGGCGGGGGAAAAGGGTATAGCAATCAGCCCCAGCATTTT. Translating gives CAGGGKGYSNQPQHF.

The J gene is TRBJ2-1, the V gene TRBV20-1; 14 positions match TRBD2. The CDR3 runs 13 residues. Germline assignment: CDR1 DFQATT and CDR2 SNEGSKA (reference sequence). The V and J ends lost 3 bases and 10 bases, in that order; junction bases with no gene match: 2. In DNA, the CDR3 is TGCAGTGCTAGTAGGACTAGCGGGGGGGAGCAGTTCTTC. Its translation: CSASRTSGGEQFF.

This chain joins TRBV12-5 and TRBJ2-7, with 11 bases matching TRBD2. Per germline, CDR1 LGHNT and CDR2 FRNRAP. V lost 2 bases, J lost 1 base, and 13 bases stayed unmatched. The CDR3 runs 19 residues. The CDR3 bases are TGTGCTAGTGGTTTGTGGGCCGGGACTAGCGGAGAGGGGTCCTACGAGCAGTACTTC. The encoded protein is CASGLWAGTSGEGSYEQYF.

The chain couples TRBV6-5 to TRBJ1-2; D is unresolved. Per germline, CDR1 MNHEY and CDR2 SVGAGI. Trimming stripped 0 bases from V and 0 bases from J, with 8 bases between. The CDR3 totals 15 residues. CDR3 DNA: TGTGCCAGCAGTTACTCGCAGTCTACTAACTATGGCTACACCTTC. Translation gives CASSYSQSTNYGYTF.

Written as DNA, the CDR3 is TGTGCCAGCAGCCAAGGACTTGAGGCTACGTCCATTCAGTACTTC. Protein sequence: CASSQGLEATSIQYF. The V gene is TRBV4-2, the J gene TRBJ2-4; D remains unclear. CDR1 and CDR2 from the germline V gene are LGHNA and YNFKEQ. This CDR3 is 15 amino acids long. V gave up 1 base and J gave up 9 bases, with 16 bases separating them.

This chain connects TRBV29-1 to TRBJ1-1; 8 bases map to TRBD1. The CDR3 runs 14 residues. The germline CDR1 and CDR2 sequences are SQVTM and ANQGSEA. Trimming took 5 bases from V and 6 from J; bases not matched to a gene: 11. CDR3 amino acids: CSVTPDREGAEAFF. CDR3 nucleotides: TGCAGCGTTACCCCGGACAGGGAGGGGGCTGAAGCTTTCTTT.

This clone showed up just a few times. The V call is TRBV19, the J call TRBJ1-2; 9 bases align to TRBD1. Germline CDR1 LNHDA, CDR2 SQIVND (reference sequence). The CDR3 is made up of 15 amino acids. Trimming at V came to 3 bases and at J to 6 bases, leaving 8 bases not matched to a gene. CDR3 sequence (DNA): TGTGCCAGTAGTATCGCGACAGGGGGGTACGATGGCTACACCTTC. It specifies CASSIATGGYDGYTF. Drawing the rest from reference TRBV19 and TRBJ1-2, the complete variable domain is DGGITQSPKYLFRKEGQNVTLSCEQNLNHDAMYWYRQDPGQGLRLIYYSQIVNDFQKGDIAEGYSVSREKKESFPLTVTSAQKNPTAFYLCASSIATGGYDGYTFGSGTRLTVV.